A single sample gave rise to the 26 T cell receptor beta chains below, sequenced in a study of cytomegalovirus exposure and HLA in healthy donors. The repertoire was sequenced with immunoSEQ multiplex PCR; TCRdb's copy has only in-frame clones and lacks some. The sample consists of about 170,000 clones, about 96% of them appearing once. Specimen: PBMCs. These receptors were obtained from a woman aged 18 to 35 in good health and CMV-seronegative.

This chain links TRBV2 with TRBJ1-2; D is perhaps TRBD1 (5 bases). The CDR3 runs 13 residues. The germline V and J ends were trimmed by 6 bases and 8 bases, with 16 bases remaining between them. CDR1 SNHLY and CDR2 FYNNEI come from the germline V gene. In DNA form, the CDR3 reads TGTGCCAGCAGCCTGGACACCCTAGGGGGCTACACCTTC. Amino acids: CASSLDTLGGYTF.

This chain links TRBV10-3 with TRBJ2-7; 8 bases match TRBD1. Trimming at V came to 0 bases and at J to 1 base, leaving 2 bases not matched to a gene. The CDR3 has 15 amino acids. Germline-derived CDR1 and CDR2 are ENHRY and SYGVKD. This CDR3 reads CAISESDRGSYEQYF. The CDR3 nucleotides read TGTGCCATCAGTGAGTCTGACAGGGGATCCTACGAGCAGTACTTC.

This rearrangement joins TRBV2 to TRBJ2-7, with 10 positions matching TRBD1. Looked up from germline, CDR1 is SNHLY and CDR2 is FYNNEI. The CDR3 is 15 amino acids. V trimming: 6 bases; J trimming: 3 bases; junction bases outside the gene matches: 8. The CDR3 loop reads CASRYPRTGGYEQYF. CDR3 DNA sequence: TGTGCCAGCAGATATCCCAGGACAGGGGGCTACGAGCAGTACTTC.

CDR3 protein: CASSLGEAARGYSTEAFF. The DNA for the CDR3 is TGCGCCAGCAGCTTGGGAGAGGCGGCCAGGGGGTATAGCACTGAAGCTTTCTTT. This chain links TRBV5-1 with TRBJ1-1; 7 bases line up with TRBD1. This CDR3 region has 18 residues. The ends lost 0 bases at V and 4 bases at J; junction bases unmatched: 15. Germline-derived CDR1 and CDR2 are SGHRS and YFSETQ.

The chain combines TRBV7-3 with TRBJ2-2, with 9 positions matching TRBD2. The CDR3 extends over 13 amino acids. The ends lost 8 bases at V and 6 bases at J; junction bases unmatched: 4. Germline assignment: CDR1 SGHTA and CDR2 FQGTGA. This CDR3 reads CASSGGGAGELFF. CDR3 nucleotide sequence: TGTGCCAGCTCTGGCGGGGGGGCCGGGGAGCTGTTTTTT.

V usage is TRBV5-5 and J usage is TRBJ1-6, with TRBD1 matching 7 bases. V shed 3 bases, J shed 7 bases, and the junction held 10 bases outside the gene matches. CDR1 is SGHKS, CDR2 YYEKEE, per germline (reference sequence). The length of the CDR3 is 16 residues. The DNA for the CDR3 is TGTGCCAGCAGCTCTGCTCCGGGACAGATAAATTCACCCCTCCACTTT. Amino acid sequence: CASSSAPGQINSPLHF. The entire variable domain, with the rest obtained from reference TRBV5-5 and TRBJ1-6, is as follows: DAGVTQSPTHLIKTRGQQVTLRCSPISGHKSVSWYQQVLGQGPQFIFQYYEKEERGRGNFPDRFSARQFPNYSSELNVNALLLGDSALYLCASSSAPGQINSPLHFGNGTRLTVT.

The V call is TRBV9, the J call TRBJ2-5; 9 bases are a match to TRBD1. J lost 4 bases, V lost 3 bases, and 7 bases had no gene match. This CDR3 is built from 15 residues. Germline assignment: CDR1 SGDLS and CDR2 YYNGEE. The DNA for the CDR3 is TGTGCCAGCAGCGCGCGACAGGGGGTGGGAGAGACCCAGTACTTC. It codes for CASSARQGVGETQYF.

This chain uses TRBV10-3 with TRBJ1-1, with 9 bases identical to TRBD1. The germline gives CDR1 ENHRY, CDR2 SYGVKD. V lost 4 bases to trimming and J lost 11 bases; unmatched junction nucleotides: 2. CDR3 length equals 11 residues. The CDR3 coding sequence is TGTGCCATCAGTGCCGGGACAGGGGCTTTCTTT. It yields the protein CAISAGTGAFF.

The sample holds a few counts of this clone. This chain joins TRBV14 and TRBJ1-2; unclear D gene. From germline, CDR1 is SGHDN and CDR2 FVKESK. The V and J ends lost 0 bases and 7 bases respectively, with 15 bases between them. The CDR3 has 15 residues. CDR3 sequence (DNA): TGTGCCAGCAGCCAAGAAGCTATCACCTCATTTGGCTACACCTTC. Translating it yields CASSQEAITSFGYTF.

This chain links TRBV13 with TRBJ1-4, with TRBD1 matching over 7 bases. Trimming at V came to 3 bases and at J to 8 bases, leaving 9 bases not matched to a gene. CDR3 size: 15 residues. Germline CDR1 is PRHDT and CDR2 is FYEKMQ (reference sequence). This CDR3 is CASSFRKGASEKLFF. The CDR3 coding sequence is TGTGCCAGCAGCTTTCGTAAGGGGGCGAGCGAAAAACTGTTTTTT.

The chain carries TRBV19 and TRBJ1-4; TRBD1 is a possible D gene (5 bases). The CDR3 totals 18 residues. Germline lookup yields CDR1 LNHDA and CDR2 SQIVND (reference sequence). V dropped 5 bases and J dropped 5 bases, with 24 bases sitting between them. The CDR3 loop reads CASSGLSLDSIINEKLFF. CDR3 DNA: TGTGCCAGTAGTGGTCTCTCTCTAGACAGTATAATCAATGAAAAACTGTTTTTT. The full variable domain, with the rest looked up from reference TRBV19 and TRBJ1-4, is DGGITQSPKYLFRKEGQNVTLSCEQNLNHDAMYWYRQDPGQGLRLIYYSQIVNDFQKGDIAEGYSVSREKKESFPLTVTSAQKNPTAFYLCASSGLSLDSIINEKLFFGSGTQLSVL.

As for this clone: Different DNA sequences within this sample yield the same CDR3. The gene calls are TRBV30 and TRBJ1-5, with TRBD1 as a possible D gene (5 bases). The germline CDR1 and CDR2 sequences are GTSNPN and SVGIG (reference sequence). The length of the CDR3 is 13 residues. V was cut by 2 bases and J by 1 base, with 6 bases left in between. The DNA of the CDR3 is TGTGCCTGGAGTCGGGGGAGCAATCAGCCCCAGCATTTT. It translates to CAWSRGSNQPQHF.

The CDR3, as DNA: TGTGCCAGCAGCTTGTCAATGGGGCCAGTCGATACGCAGTATTTT. Its translation: CASSLSMGPVDTQYF. This chain joins TRBV5-6 and TRBJ2-3; D may be TRBD1 (5 bases). The ends were cut back, 1 base at V and 6 bases at J, with 15 bases in the middle. This CDR3 contains 15 residues. The germline V gene has CDR1 SGHDT and CDR2 YYEEEE. Drawing the rest from reference TRBV5-6 and TRBJ2-3, the complete variable domain is DAGVTQSPTHLIKTRGQQVTLRCSPKSGHDTVSWYQQALGQGPQFIFQYYEEEERQRGNFPDRFSGHQFPNYSSELNVNALLLGDSALYLCASSLSMGPVDTQYFGPGTRLTVL.

The rearrangement links TRBV18 to TRBJ2-7, with TRBD2 matching 7 bases. CDR1 is KGHSH, CDR2 LQKENI, per germline. Germline trimming cut 6 bases from V and 6 bases from J; bases unmatched to any gene: 5. This CDR3 has 12 amino acids. In nucleotides, the CDR3 is TGTGCCAGCTCGCTACTAGCGATCGAGCAGTACTTC. It is translated as CASSLLAIEQYF.

The rearrangement links TRBV9 to TRBJ1-2, with D maybe TRBD1 (6 bases). Trimming took 4 bases from V and 8 from J, leaving 24 bases between them. This CDR3 is built from 16 residues. CDR1 SGDLS and CDR2 YYNGEE come from the germline V gene. The chain's CDR3 is CASSPGEGSPPQGYTF. CDR3 in DNA: TGTGCCAGCAGCCCAGGGGAGGGATCCCCACCCCAGGGCTACACCTTC.

The rearrangement uses TRBV11-2 and TRBJ2-3; TRBD1 aligns across 7 bases. Looked up from germline, CDR1 is SGHAT and CDR2 is FQNNGV. The CDR3 is made up of 14 amino acids. J gave up 4 bases and V 1 base, and 2 bases lay outside the gene matches. The CDR3 DNA reads TGTGCCAGCAGCTTAGCAGGGGGACCAGATACGCAGTATTTT. Translating gives CASSLAGGPDTQYF.

In its sample, this clone was seen once. V and J are TRBV30 and TRBJ2-7; TRBD1 agrees at 7 bases. From germline, CDR1 is GTSNPN and CDR2 SVGIG (reference sequence). The V segment lost 7 bases and the J segment 7 bases; nucleotides outside the gene matches: 7. The CDR3 covers 11 residues. The CDR3 loop reads CAYRGAGEQYF. CDR3 bases: TGTGCCTACAGGGGCGCCGGAGAGCAGTACTTC.

The gene calls are TRBV27 and TRBJ1-1, with a weak D call TRBD1 (5 bases). The CDR3 is 15 amino acids. From germline, CDR1 is MNHEY and CDR2 SMNVEV (reference sequence). V lost 1 base and J lost 4, with 13 bases in between. The CDR3 spells CASSLLEGTGTEAFF. DNA for the CDR3: TGTGCCAGCAGTTTATTGGAGGGGACGGGCACTGAAGCTTTCTTT.

The rearrangement links TRBV15 to TRBJ1-2; 8 bases fit TRBD1. V lost 9 bases, J lost 2 bases, and 5 bases stayed unmatched. The CDR3 spans 13 residues. Germline CDR1 LNHNV, CDR2 YYDKDF (reference sequence). The CDR3 region has the DNA TGTGCCACAGGGACAGGCGACAACTATGGCTACACCTTC. The encoded protein is CATGTGDNYGYTF.

In its sample, this clone was seen once. The J gene is TRBJ1-5, the V gene TRBV19; TRBD1 matches at 7 bases. Germline loops: CDR1 LNHDA, CDR2 SQIVND (reference sequence). The CDR3 has 15 amino acids. Trimming took 5 bases from V and 3 from J; bases not matched to a gene: 7. CDR3 DNA: TGTGCCAGTAGTGTCGACAGGGCTTCCAATCAGCCCCAGCATTTT. Encoded protein: CASSVDRASNQPQHF.

The chain joins TRBV13 to TRBJ1-3; no definite D call. Trimming took off 6 bases at V and 0 bases at J, with 9 bases between the two ends. Germline-derived CDR1 and CDR2 are PRHDT and FYEKMQ (reference sequence). The CDR3 extends over 14 amino acids. The CDR3 bases are TGTGCCAGCAGGGCTGCCATCTCTGGAAACACCATATATTTT. It specifies CASRAAISGNTIYF.

The chain recombines TRBV18 with TRBJ2-5, with no clear D. This CDR3 comprises 14 residues. The V gene's germline CDR1 is KGHSH and CDR2 LQKENI. Trimming took 0 bases from V and 3 from J, leaving 8 bases between them. CDR3 loop: CASSPPQPEETQYF. The CDR3 DNA follows: TGTGCCAGCTCACCACCACAGCCTGAAGAGACCCAGTACTTC.

The chain uses TRBV5-6 and TRBJ2-3; the match to TRBD2 covers 13 bases. Germline V gene lookup returns CDR1 SGHDT and CDR2 YYEEEE. This CDR3 region has 18 residues. Germline trimming cut 4 bases from V and 1 base from J; bases unmatched to any gene: 9. CDR3 amino acids: CASSPGLAGAWGTDTQYF. The CDR3 nucleotides are TGTGCCAGCAGCCCAGGACTAGCGGGGGCTTGGGGCACAGATACGCAGTATTTT.

This chain links TRBV4-1 with TRBJ1-1; D is ambiguous. Looked up from germline, CDR1 is MGHRA and CDR2 is YSYEKL. This CDR3 is 16 amino acids long. Trimming took off 4 bases at V and 5 bases at J, with 20 bases between the two ends. The CDR3 bases are TGCGCCAGCAGCCCCCTCTGGCGGGGTTCGGGGACTGAAGCTTTCTTT. Protein: CASSPLWRGSGTEAFF.

This chain links TRBV4-3 with TRBJ2-2; D is uncertain. There are 13 residues in the CDR3. CDR1 and CDR2 (germline): LGHNA, YSLEER. V lost 2 bases and J lost 4, with 5 bases in between. CDR3 sequence: CASSQHGTGELFF. CDR3 sequence (DNA): TGCGCCAGCAGCCAACACGGCACCGGGGAGCTGTTTTTT.

To note about this clone: A read error may produce the germline difference seen at one junction end. CDR3 in amino acids: CASSPGRQPREF. In DNA, the CDR3 is TGTGCCAGCAGCCCCGGGCGCCAACCCCGGGAATTC. The chain couples TRBV5-4 to TRBJ2-7, with D maybe TRBD2 (5 bases). The CDR3 has 12 residues. Germline V gene data show CDR1 as SGHNT and CDR2 as YYREEE (reference sequence).